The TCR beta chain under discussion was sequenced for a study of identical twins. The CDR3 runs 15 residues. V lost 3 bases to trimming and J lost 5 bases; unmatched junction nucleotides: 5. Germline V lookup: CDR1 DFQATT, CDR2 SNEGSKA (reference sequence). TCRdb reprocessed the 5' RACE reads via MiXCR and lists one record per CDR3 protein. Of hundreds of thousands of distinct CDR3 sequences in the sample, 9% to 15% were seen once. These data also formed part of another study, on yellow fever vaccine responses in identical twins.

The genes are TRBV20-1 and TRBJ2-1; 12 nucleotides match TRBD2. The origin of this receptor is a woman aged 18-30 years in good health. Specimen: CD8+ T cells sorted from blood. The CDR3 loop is CSARELAGGNNEQFF. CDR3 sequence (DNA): TGCAGTGCTAGGGAGCTAGCGGGAGGGAACAATGAGCAGTTCTTC.